Detailed here is one TCR beta chain. This sample was taken from a study of T cell changes during pregnancy in multiple sclerosis. Produced via immunoSEQ multiplex PCR; TCRdb's table is partial and in-frame only. This sample has tens of thousands of clones, with about 90% found just once. The length of the CDR3 is 15 residues. CDR1 is SGHKS and CDR2 is YYEKEE in the germline V gene (reference sequence). Trimming removed 1 base at V and 4 bases at J, with 12 bases between. V is TRBV5-5 and J is TRBJ1-3, with D maybe TRBD1 (6 bases). The clonotype comes from a female donor in good health, enrolled as a control in a pregnancy study. Sequences were derived from peripheral blood, sampled after pregnancy. DNA of the CDR3: TGTGCCAGCAGCTTGAGCCAGGGGAGAGGAAACACCATATATTTT. Amino acid sequence: CASSLSQGRGNTIYF.